One and the same sample provided the 25 T cell receptor beta chains below, sequenced in a study of technical replicates of blood from a handful of donors. The data were produced by immunoSEQ multiplex PCR, yet TCRdb's version contains in-frame clones alone and is incomplete. The profile shows roughly 64,000 clones, approximately 86% of them singletons. The sequenced sample was PBMCs. The source is a human donor in good health. Some clones in this sample may be carry-over from other donors' samples.

This clone was counted only a few times. The chain links TRBV27 to TRBJ1-4; 8 bases are shared with TRBD1. The CDR3 sequence is 12 residues long. CDR1 and CDR2 from the germline V gene are MNHEY and SMNVEV (reference sequence). V lost 4 bases, J lost 14 bases, and 6 bases stayed unmatched. The CDR3 region is CASSSNRGGLFF. The CDR3 nucleotides are TGTGCCAGCAGTTCGAACAGGGGGGGTCTGTTTTTT. The complete variable domain, with remaining parts taken from reference TRBV27 and TRBJ1-4, reads EAQVTQNPRYLITVTGKKLTVTCSQNMNHEYMSWYRQDPGLGLRQIYYSMNVEVTDKGDVPEGYKVSRKEKRNFPLILESPSPNQTSLYFCASSSNRGGLFFGSGTQLSVL.

The chain recombines TRBV19 with TRBJ1-1; 9 bases map to TRBD1. CDR3 length: 13 residues. After removal of 7 bases from V and 10 bases from J, the junction contained 10 bases not matched to a gene. Germline V gives CDR1 LNHDA, CDR2 SQIVND (reference sequence). Here the CDR3 reads CASTGTGRVGAFF. The CDR3 DNA is TGTGCCAGTACCGGGACAGGGAGAGTCGGAGCTTTCTTT.

The chain uses TRBV27 and TRBJ2-3; perhaps TRBD2 as D (7 bases). The length of the CDR3 is 16 residues. CDR1 MNHEY and CDR2 SMNVEV come from the germline V gene (reference sequence). Trimming removed 5 bases from V and 5 bases from J, with 20 bases in between. CDR3 in DNA: TGTGCCAGCAGTCGCGGAGGGGGGGTTGGGGAAGATACGCAGTATTTT. Translating gives CASSRGGGVGEDTQYF.

The chain uses TRBV12-5 and TRBJ2-2; a weak D match, TRBD1 (6 bases). Germline loops: CDR1 LGHNT, CDR2 FRNRAP. This CDR3 has 14 residues. Trimming left V 7 bases short and J 3 bases short, with 12 bases between. CDR3 sequence reads: CASAWGQDTGELFF. DNA for the CDR3: TGTGCTAGTGCATGGGGGCAGGACACCGGGGAGCTGTTTTTT.

This rearrangement joins TRBV18 to TRBJ2-3; D perhaps matches TRBD2 (5 bases). This CDR3 region has 15 residues. V was cut by 2 bases and J by 4 bases, with 13 bases left in between. Germline V CDR1 and CDR2: KGHSH, LQKENI. The chain's CDR3 is CASSPMLAQPDTQYF. The CDR3 DNA sequence: TGTGCCAGCTCACCAATGCTAGCCCAGCCAGATACGCAGTATTTT.

This clone was counted only a few times. Here the CDR3 DNA reads TGTGCCAGCAGTTACGACACTGGGGCCAACGTCCTGACTTTC. Translation: CASSYDTGANVLTF. The chain carries TRBV6-5 and TRBJ2-6; D is unresolved. Looked up from germline, CDR1 is MNHEY and CDR2 is SVGAGI. Trimming removed 2 bases at V and 2 bases at J, with 4 bases between. The CDR3 extends over 14 amino acids.

V gene TRBV2 combines with J gene TRBJ1-1; 8 nucleotides line up with TRBD1. The CDR3 is 12 amino acids. Germline CDR1 is SNHLY and CDR2 is FYNNEI. Germline trimming cut 8 bases from V and 7 bases from J; bases unmatched to any gene: 6. CDR3 DNA: TGTGCCAGCGGGGGACAGGTCGTTGAAGCTTTCTTT. Encoded protein: CASGGQVVEAFF.

The rearrangement links TRBV4-3 to TRBJ2-3; 8 bases are a match to TRBD2. Germline V CDR1 and CDR2: LGHNA, YSLEER. The length of the CDR3 is 18 residues. The V gene end was trimmed by 1 base and the J gene end by 5 bases; junction bases not matched to a gene: 14. CDR3: CASSQASRSGGPGDTQYF. CDR3 sequence (DNA): TGCGCCAGCAGCCAAGCCTCAAGATCGGGGGGGCCTGGAGATACGCAGTATTTT.

This clone appeared a few times. The rearrangement links TRBV6-4 to TRBJ2-1; TRBD2 might be the D (7 bases). Trimming removed 3 bases at V and 3 bases at J, with 9 bases between. From germline, CDR1 is MRHNA and CDR2 SNTAGT. This CDR3 contains 14 residues. CDR3: CASSEGGDYNEQFF. The CDR3 DNA reads TGTGCCAGCAGTGAAGGGGGGGACTACAATGAGCAGTTCTTC.

V is TRBV7-9 and J is TRBJ2-5; D not certain. Germline values: CDR1 SEHNR, CDR2 FQNEAQ (reference sequence). V lost 1 base and J 2 bases, leaving 5 bases between the germline ends. The CDR3 is 13 amino acids. As DNA, the CDR3 is TGTGCCAGCAGCTTAGGGCGGCAAGAGACCCAGTACTTC. It specifies CASSLGRQETQYF.

V usage is TRBV2 and J usage is TRBJ2-7; 8 bases align to TRBD2. After removal of 0 bases from V and 5 bases from J, the junction contained 6 bases not matched to a gene. This CDR3 region has 15 residues. Germline V gene data show CDR1 as SNHLY and CDR2 as FYNNEI. CDR3 amino acids: CASSEAAGGKNEQYF. CDR3 nucleotide sequence: TGTGCCAGCAGTGAAGCGGCGGGGGGCAAAAACGAGCAGTACTTC.

This chain connects TRBV15 to TRBJ1-2, with a weak D call TRBD1 (5 bases). V lost 1 base and J lost 1, with 13 bases in between. The CDR3 contains 16 residues. Germline V gene sequence: CDR1 LNHNV, CDR2 YYDKDF (reference sequence). CDR3 DNA sequence: TGTGCCACCAGCAGAGGACCGACAAGGGGTAACTATGGCTACACCTTC. The encoded protein is CATSRGPTRGNYGYTF.

The genes are TRBV11-3 and TRBJ1-1, with 9 positions matching TRBD1. Looked up from germline, CDR1 is SGHNT and CDR2 is YENEEA. The CDR3 length is 14 residues. After removal of 5 bases from V and 3 bases from J, the junction contained 4 bases not matched to a gene. The CDR3 loop is CASSKRTGDTEAFF. In DNA form, the CDR3 reads TGTGCCAGCAGCAAAAGGACAGGGGACACTGAAGCTTTCTTT.

This clone came up once. The chain uses TRBV19 and TRBJ1-5, with D possibly matching TRBD1 (6 bases). Trimming removed 7 bases at V and 2 bases at J, with 15 bases between. Germline V gives CDR1 LNHDA, CDR2 SQIVND (reference sequence). The CDR3 is made up of 15 amino acids. The chain's CDR3 is CASTATGRGNQPQHF. CDR3 coding DNA: TGTGCCAGTACCGCGACAGGTCGGGGCAATCAGCCCCAGCATTTT. Together with reference TRBV19 and TRBJ1-5, the CDR3 gives the full variable domain: DGGITQSPKYLFRKEGQNVTLSCEQNLNHDAMYWYRQDPGQGLRLIYYSQIVNDFQKGDIAEGYSVSREKKESFPLTVTSAQKNPTAFYLCASTATGRGNQPQHFGDGTRLSIL.

This sequence joins TRBV18 and TRBJ2-3; 8 nucleotides agree with TRBD1. Germline V gene lookup returns CDR1 KGHSH and CDR2 LQKENI. J was trimmed by 2 bases and V by 2 bases; bases with no gene match: 3. The CDR3 extends over 15 amino acids. The CDR3 bases are TGTGCCAGCTCACCAACAGGGGGACCCACAGATACGCAGTATTTT. It is translated as CASSPTGGPTDTQYF.

This chain uses TRBV5-6 with TRBJ1-1, with D unclear. Germline V CDR1 and CDR2: SGHDT, YYEEEE. The CDR3 contains 13 residues. V lost 2 bases and J 2 bases, leaving 7 bases between the germline ends. In nucleotides, the CDR3 is TGTGCCAGCAGCTTCGGCGGAAACACTGAAGCTTTCTTT. Translated, it gives CASSFGGNTEAFF. The complete variable domain, with remaining parts taken from reference TRBV5-6 and TRBJ1-1, reads DAGVTQSPTHLIKTRGQQVTLRCSPKSGHDTVSWYQQALGQGPQFIFQYYEEEERQRGNFPDRFSGHQFPNYSSELNVNALLLGDSALYLCASSFGGNTEAFFGQGTRLTVV.

The chain carries TRBV7-2 and TRBJ2-3; D may be TRBD1 (6 bases). CDR1 is SGHTA and CDR2 is FQGNSA in the germline V gene. The germline V and J ends were trimmed by 4 bases and 5 bases, with 16 bases remaining between them. CDR3 length: 15 amino acids. The CDR3 sequence: CASSSRALGGDTQYF. In DNA, the CDR3 is TGTGCCAGCAGCTCCCGGGCCCTAGGGGGAGATACGCAGTATTTT.

This rearrangement joins TRBV4-3 to TRBJ2-7; TRBD2 matches at 9 bases. The V gene's germline CDR1 is LGHNA and CDR2 YSLEER. J lost 5 bases, V lost 4 bases, and 15 bases had no gene match. CDR3 size: 17 residues. Here the CDR3 DNA reads TGCGCCAGCAGCCCTTCGGTAGGCGGGAGGGGGTGGAACGAGCAGTACTTC. Protein: CASSPSVGGRGWNEQYF.

CDR3 sequence: CASNEIGTPPLEQYF. The CDR3 DNA follows: TGTGCCAGCAACGAGATTGGGACACCTCCGCTCGAGCAGTACTTC. The chain employs TRBV9 and TRBJ2-7, with D tentatively TRBD1 (6 bases). There are 15 residues in the CDR3. Germline V gene sequence: CDR1 SGDLS, CDR2 YYNGEE. V dropped 6 bases and J dropped 6 bases, with 22 bases sitting between them.

The genes are TRBV7-6 and TRBJ2-2, with D perhaps TRBD1 (5 bases). The CDR3 runs to 14 residues. The V end was cut by 1 base, the J end by 4 bases, with 7 bases between. Germline CDR1 reads SGHVS; CDR2 reads FNYEAQ. Written as DNA, the CDR3 is TGTGCCAGCAGCTTAGGGGGCGGCACCGGGGAGCTGTTTTTT. Translation: CASSLGGGTGELFF.

This chain links TRBV2 with TRBJ2-7; 7 positions match TRBD2. This CDR3 region has 13 residues. Looked up from germline, CDR1 is SNHLY and CDR2 is FYNNEI. J was trimmed by 4 bases and V by 6 bases; bases with no gene match: 6. This CDR3 is CASSGGSPYEQYF. In DNA form, the CDR3 reads TGTGCCAGCAGCGGCGGGAGTCCGTACGAGCAGTACTTC.

The chain employs TRBV7-2 and TRBJ2-3; maybe TRBD1 (5 bases). Trimming left V 5 bases short and J 2 bases short, with 20 bases between. In germline, CDR1 is SGHTA, CDR2 FQGNSA. The CDR3 runs to 17 residues. This chain's CDR3 is CASSLVGALVLTDTQYF. The CDR3 nucleotides read TGTGCCAGCAGCCTAGTTGGGGCCCTAGTACTCACAGATACGCAGTATTTT.

The V gene is TRBV19, the J gene TRBJ2-2; 7 nucleotides line up with TRBD1. Trimming at V came to 5 bases and at J to 1 base, leaving 7 bases not matched to a gene. The CDR3 consists of 16 residues. CDR1 is LNHDA and CDR2 is SQIVND in the germline V gene (reference sequence). CDR3 nucleotide sequence: TGTGCCAGTAGTCCCCTGGGACAGAAGAACACCGGGGAGCTGTTTTTT. This sequence encodes CASSPLGQKNTGELFF.

The chain has TRBV4-3 and TRBJ2-1, with TRBD1 matching 7 bases. Germline trimming cut 0 bases from V and 10 bases from J; bases unmatched to any gene: 12. CDR1 is LGHNA and CDR2 is YSLEER in the germline V gene. There are 16 residues in the CDR3. The CDR3 bases are TGCGCCAGCAGCCAAGAATTACAGGGGTTTTGGCAGGAGCAGTTCTTC. Protein product: CASSQELQGFWQEQFF.

This clone is a singleton in its sample. CDR3: CASSSYLSTDTQYF. DNA for the CDR3: TGCGCCAGCAGCTCATACTTATCCACAGATACGCAGTATTTT. V gene TRBV5-1 combines with J gene TRBJ2-3, with D unclear. This CDR3 contains 14 residues. V lost 3 bases and J 2 bases, leaving 10 bases between the germline ends. Germline CDR1 is SGHRS and CDR2 is YFSETQ.